These T cell receptor beta chains were read from a single sample in a study of T cells in Graves' hyperthyroidism and ophthalmopathy. TCRdb passed the multiplex PCR reads through MiXCR, listing each CDR3 protein once. The data contain 560,000 or so distinct CDR3 sequences, approximately 20% of them singletons. The sample was blood. All receptors derive from a man in his forties with Graves' ophthalmopathy. Both conserved end residues are part of each CDR3. A D gene is named only where the DNA matches it firmly. Expanded clones are given a class, and other clones once, few, many or no size at all.

-	TRBV20-1	few	TRBJ2-1	TGCAGTGCTAGACGAAGTAGCGGATACAATGAGCAGTTCTTC	CSARRSSGYNEQFF
-	TRBV7-8	-	TRBJ2-3	TGTGCCAGCAGCCTCCGCAGGGGGGGGACACACACAGATACGCAGTATTTT	CASSLRRGGTHTDTQYF
-	TRBV28	few	TRBJ2-6	TGTGCCAGCAGCTCGGAGTCGGCCTCTGGGGCCAACGTCCTGACTTTC	CASSSESASGANVLTF
TRBD2	TRBV2	-	TRBJ2-5	TGTGCCAGCAGTGAAGGGACTAGCGGGGGACAAGAGGCCCAGTACTTC	CASSEGTSGGQEAQYF
-	TRBV18	many	TRBJ2-5	TGTGCCAGCTCACCAAATCCGGCTGGGGAAGAGACCCAGTACTTC	CASSPNPAGEETQYF
-	TRBV20-1	many	TRBJ2-3	TGCAGTGCTAGATCGTGGGATCCGGTGGCAGATACGCAGTATTTT	CSARSWDPVADTQYF
-	TRBV20-1	-	TRBJ2-7	TGCAGTGCTAAAGTAAGCCCTACCGGTAACGAGCAGTACTTC	CSAKVSPTGNEQYF
-	TRBV18	few	TRBJ1-2	TGTGCCAGCTCACCACCGGGGCCGGGGATAAATGGCTACACCTTC	CASSPPGPGINGYTF
-	TRBV4-2	few	TRBJ2-7	TGTGCCAGCACCCCCGGGACCTGGACAACCTACGAGCAGTACTTC	CASTPGTWTTYEQYF
-	TRBV2	few	TRBJ2-3	TGTGCCAGCAGTGAACGGGGGGCCACAGATACGCAGTATTTT	CASSERGATDTQYF
TRBD1	TRBV6-2/TRBV6-3	-	TRBJ1-5	TGTGCCAGCAGTTACCTCCGGGACAGAGGCAATCAGCCCCAGCATTTT	CASSYLRDRGNQPQHF
TRBD1	TRBV20-1	-	TRBJ2-7	TGCAGTGCGAGTATGGGGACAGGGGGCTCCCACGAGCAGTACTTC	CSASMGTGGSHEQYF
TRBD1	TRBV6-2/TRBV6-3	-	TRBJ2-3	TGTGCCTCCCGAGAGGGGGCAAATACGCAGTATTTT	CASREGANTQYF
-	TRBV10-3	few	TRBJ1-5	TGTGCCTCACAGGATGCGACAGGCCAAAATCAGCCCCAGCATTTT	CASQDATGQNQPQHF
-	TRBV7-2	-	TRBJ2-4	TGTGCCAGCAGCTTCGAAAGGGTTATAACCAAAAACATTCAGTACTTC	CASSFERVITKNIQYF
TRBD2	TRBV24-1	-	TRBJ2-3	TGTGCCACCAGTGATTTCCGGACTAGCGGGAGGATCAGCACAGATACGCAGTATTTT	CATSDFRTSGRISTDTQYF
TRBD1	TRBV30	few	TRBJ1-5	TGTGCCTGGAGTGCAGGGACAGGGGATCAGCCCCAGCATTTT	CAWSAGTGDQPQHF
-	TRBV27	many	TRBJ2-7	TGTGCCAGCAGTTCCGCGGGGACAGATATCTCCTACGAGCAGTACTTC	CASSSAGTDISYEQYF
TRBD2	TRBV20-1	-	TRBJ2-3	TGCAGTGCTAGAGATCAAAGCGGGAGGGCTCAGTATTTT	CSARDQSGRAQYF
-	TRBV3-1	few	TRBJ2-1	TGTGCCAGCAGCCAAGGTGACAGCTCCTACAATGAGCAGTTCTTC	CASSQGDSSYNEQFF
TRBD2	TRBV2	-	TRBJ2-5	TGTGCCAGCAGGGCCAGGCAGCGGGAGGTTGGGGCAAGAGAGACCCAGTACTTC	CASRARQREVGARETQYF
TRBD1	TRBV5-1	many	TRBJ2-3	TGCGCCAGCAAGGAGACAGGGACGACAGATACGCAGTATTTT	CASKETGTTDTQYF
TRBD1	TRBV5-1	few	TRBJ2-1	TGCGCCAGCAGCTCTGACAGGGGGATAACCTCCTACAATGAGCAGTTCTTC	CASSSDRGITSYNEQFF
TRBD1	TRBV3-1	-	TRBJ1-2	TGTGCCAGCAGCCAAGACGGGACAGGGAGGTACGGCTACACCTTC	CASSQDGTGRYGYTF
TRBD2	TRBV5-5	few	TRBJ2-5	TGTGCCAGCAGCTTGAGGCGGGGGGCCGGGACTGTCCAAGAGACCCAGTACTTC	CASSLRRGAGTVQETQYF
TRBD1	TRBV5-1	-	TRBJ2-6	TGCGCCAGCAGCTCACAGGGACAGCTCTCCTCTGGGGCCAACGTCCTGACTTTC	CASSSQGQLSSGANVLTF